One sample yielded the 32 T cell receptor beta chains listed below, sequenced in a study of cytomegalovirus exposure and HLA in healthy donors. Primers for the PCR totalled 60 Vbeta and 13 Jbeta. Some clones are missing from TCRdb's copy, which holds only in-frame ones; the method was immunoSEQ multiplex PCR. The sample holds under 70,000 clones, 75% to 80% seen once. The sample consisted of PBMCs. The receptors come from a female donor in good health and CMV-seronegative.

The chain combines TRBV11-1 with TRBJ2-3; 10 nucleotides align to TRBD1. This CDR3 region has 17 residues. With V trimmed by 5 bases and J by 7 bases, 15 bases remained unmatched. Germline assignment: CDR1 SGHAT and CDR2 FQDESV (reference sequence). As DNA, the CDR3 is TGTGCCAGCAGCGTGAAATATAGGACAGGGGGGGACAATACGCAGTATTTT. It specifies CASSVKYRTGGDNTQYF. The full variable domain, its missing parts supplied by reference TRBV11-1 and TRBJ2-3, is EAEVAQSPRYKITEKSQAVAFWCDPISGHATLYWYRQILGQGPELLVQFQDESVVDDSQLPKDRFSAERLKGVDSTLKIQPAELGDSAMYLCASSVKYRTGGDNTQYFGPGTRLTVL.

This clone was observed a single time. The CDR3 sequence is CASSRSSGANVLTF. In nucleotides, the CDR3 is TGCGCCAGCAGCCGGAGCTCTGGGGCCAACGTCCTGACTTTC. This chain uses TRBV5-1 with TRBJ2-6; D is unresolved. This CDR3 is built from 14 residues. V dropped 4 bases and J dropped 0 bases, with 5 bases sitting between them. The germline V gene encodes CDR1 SGHRS and CDR2 YFSETQ.

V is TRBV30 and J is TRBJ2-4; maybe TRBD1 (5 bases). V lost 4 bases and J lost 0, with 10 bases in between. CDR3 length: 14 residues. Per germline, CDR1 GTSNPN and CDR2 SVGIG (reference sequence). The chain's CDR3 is CAWNPGPAKNIQYF. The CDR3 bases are TGTGCCTGGAACCCAGGGCCAGCCAAAAACATTCAGTACTTC. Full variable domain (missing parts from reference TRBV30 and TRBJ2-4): SQTIHQWPATLVQPVGSPLSLECTVEGTSNPNLYWYRQAAGRGLQLLFYSVGIGQISSEVPQNLSASRPQDRQFILSSKKLLLSDSGFYLCAWNPGPAKNIQYFGAGTRLSVL.

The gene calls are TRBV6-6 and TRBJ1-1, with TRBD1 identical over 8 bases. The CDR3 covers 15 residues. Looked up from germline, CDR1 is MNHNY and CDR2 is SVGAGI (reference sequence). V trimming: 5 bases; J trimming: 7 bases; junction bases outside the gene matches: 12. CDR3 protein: CASSPPGAGGGEAFF. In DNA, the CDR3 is TGTGCCAGCAGTCCTCCAGGGGCAGGGGGCGGTGAAGCTTTCTTT.

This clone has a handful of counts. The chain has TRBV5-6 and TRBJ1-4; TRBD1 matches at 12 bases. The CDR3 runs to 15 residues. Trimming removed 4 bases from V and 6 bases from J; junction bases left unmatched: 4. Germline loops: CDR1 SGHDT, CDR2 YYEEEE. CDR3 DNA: TGTGCCAGCAGCCCCGGGACAGGGGGCCATGAAAAACTGTTTTTT. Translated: CASSPGTGGHEKLFF.

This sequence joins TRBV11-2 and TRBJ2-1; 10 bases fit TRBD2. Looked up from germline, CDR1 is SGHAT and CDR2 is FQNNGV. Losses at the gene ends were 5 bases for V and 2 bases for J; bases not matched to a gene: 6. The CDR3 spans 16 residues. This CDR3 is CASSVQLAGAYNEQFF. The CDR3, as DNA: TGTGCCAGCAGCGTTCAGCTAGCGGGGGCCTACAATGAGCAGTTCTTC.

CDR3 loop: CASSSGTGVYEQYF. The CDR3, as DNA: TGTGCCAGCAGCTCAGGGACAGGGGTCTACGAGCAGTACTTC. The genes are TRBV13 and TRBJ2-7; 10 nucleotides match TRBD1. Germline V gene sequence: CDR1 PRHDT, CDR2 FYEKMQ (reference sequence). CDR3 size: 14 residues. Germline trimming cut 4 bases from V and 3 bases from J; bases unmatched to any gene: 3.

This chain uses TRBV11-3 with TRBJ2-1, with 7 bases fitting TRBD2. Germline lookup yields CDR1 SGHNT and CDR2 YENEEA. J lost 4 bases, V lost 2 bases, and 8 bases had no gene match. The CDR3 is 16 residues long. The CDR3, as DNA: TGTGCCAGCAGCTTACGGGGGAGGGCTGGGTACAATGAGCAGTTCTTC. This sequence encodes CASSLRGRAGYNEQFF.

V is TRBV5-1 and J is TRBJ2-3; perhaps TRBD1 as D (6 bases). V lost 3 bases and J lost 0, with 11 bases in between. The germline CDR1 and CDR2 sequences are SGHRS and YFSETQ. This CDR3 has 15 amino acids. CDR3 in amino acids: CASSYGQTSTDTQYF. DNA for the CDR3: TGCGCCAGCAGCTACGGACAGACTAGCACAGATACGCAGTATTTT. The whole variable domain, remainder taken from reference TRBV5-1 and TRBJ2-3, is KAGVTQTPRYLIKTRGQQVTLSCSPISGHRSVSWYQQTPGQGLQFLFEYFSETQRNKGNFPGRFSGRQFSNSRSEMNVSTLELGDSALYLCASSYGQTSTDTQYFGPGTRLTVL.

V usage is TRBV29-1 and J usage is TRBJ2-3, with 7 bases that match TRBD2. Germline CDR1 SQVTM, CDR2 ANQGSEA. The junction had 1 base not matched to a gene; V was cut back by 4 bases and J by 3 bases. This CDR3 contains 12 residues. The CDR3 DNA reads TGCAGCGTTGCTAGCGGAACAGATACGCAGTATTTT. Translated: CSVASGTDTQYF.

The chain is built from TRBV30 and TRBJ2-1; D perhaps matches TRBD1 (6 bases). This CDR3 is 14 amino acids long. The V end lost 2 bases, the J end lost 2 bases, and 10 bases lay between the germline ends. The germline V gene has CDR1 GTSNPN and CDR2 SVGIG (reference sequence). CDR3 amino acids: CAWSSGATYNEQFF. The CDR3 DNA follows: TGTGCCTGGAGTTCAGGGGCTACCTACAATGAGCAGTTCTTC.

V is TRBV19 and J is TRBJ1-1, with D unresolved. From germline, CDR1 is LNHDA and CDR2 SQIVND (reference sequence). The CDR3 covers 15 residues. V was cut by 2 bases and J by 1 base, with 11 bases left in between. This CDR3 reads CASSITLAGNTEAFF. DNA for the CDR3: TGTGCCAGTAGTATAACTTTGGCGGGGAACACTGAAGCTTTCTTT.

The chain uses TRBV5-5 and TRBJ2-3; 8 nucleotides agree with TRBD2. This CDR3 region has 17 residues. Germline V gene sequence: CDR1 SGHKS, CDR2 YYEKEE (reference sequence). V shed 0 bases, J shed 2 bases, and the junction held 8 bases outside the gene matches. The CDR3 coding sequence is TGTGCCAGCAGCTTGGGTCTTTCGCGGGGGGTCACAGATACGCAGTATTTT. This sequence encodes CASSLGLSRGVTDTQYF.

This CDR3 is CASRIWTGMNTEAFF. The DNA of the CDR3 is TGTGCCAGCAGGATCTGGACAGGTATGAACACTGAAGCTTTCTTT. This rearrangement joins TRBV2 to TRBJ1-1; 7 positions agree with TRBD1. Trimming removed 6 bases from V and 0 bases from J; junction bases left unmatched: 7. CDR1 and CDR2 (germline): SNHLY, FYNNEI. CDR3 length: 15 amino acids.

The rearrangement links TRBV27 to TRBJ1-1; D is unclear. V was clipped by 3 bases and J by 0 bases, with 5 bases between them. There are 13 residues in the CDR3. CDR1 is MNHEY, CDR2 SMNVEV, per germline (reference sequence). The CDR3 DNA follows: TGTGCCAGCAGTTTCAGGTTGAACACTGAAGCTTTCTTT. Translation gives CASSFRLNTEAFF.

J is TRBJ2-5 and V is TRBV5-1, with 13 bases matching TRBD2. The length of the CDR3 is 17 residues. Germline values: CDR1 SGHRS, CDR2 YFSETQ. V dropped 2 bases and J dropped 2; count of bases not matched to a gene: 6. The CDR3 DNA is TGCGCCAGCAGCTTACGGAGGACTAGCGGGGGACAAGAGACCCAGTACTTC. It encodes CASSLRRTSGGQETQYF.

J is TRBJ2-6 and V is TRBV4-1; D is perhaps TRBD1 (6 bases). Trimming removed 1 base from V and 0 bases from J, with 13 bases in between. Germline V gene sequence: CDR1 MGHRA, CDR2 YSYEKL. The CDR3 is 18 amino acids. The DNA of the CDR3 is TGCGCCAGCAGCCAAGGGACACGGGACATCTCTGGGGCCAACGTCCTGACTTTC. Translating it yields CASSQGTRDISGANVLTF.

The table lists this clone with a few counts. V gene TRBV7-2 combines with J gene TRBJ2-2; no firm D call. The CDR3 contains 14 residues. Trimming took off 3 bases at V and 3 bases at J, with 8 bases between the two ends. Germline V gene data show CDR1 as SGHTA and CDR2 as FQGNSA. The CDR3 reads CASSFTQDTGELFF. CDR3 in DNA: TGTGCCAGCAGCTTTACTCAGGACACCGGGGAGCTGTTTTTT.

CDR3 region: CASSYGLGANEQFF. The DNA of the CDR3 is TGTGCCAGCAGTTACGGTCTAGGTGCCAATGAGCAGTTCTTC. The chain carries TRBV6-6 and TRBJ2-1; D unresolved. CDR1 is MNHNY and CDR2 is SVGAGI in the germline V gene (reference sequence). The CDR3 is 14 amino acids. V lost 2 bases and J lost 6, with 11 bases in between.

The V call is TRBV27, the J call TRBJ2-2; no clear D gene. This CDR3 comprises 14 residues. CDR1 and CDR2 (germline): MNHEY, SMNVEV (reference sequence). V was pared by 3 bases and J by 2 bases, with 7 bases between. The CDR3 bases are TGTGCCAGCAGTTTTTCGAGCAACACCGGGGAGCTGTTTTTT. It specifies CASSFSSNTGELFF.

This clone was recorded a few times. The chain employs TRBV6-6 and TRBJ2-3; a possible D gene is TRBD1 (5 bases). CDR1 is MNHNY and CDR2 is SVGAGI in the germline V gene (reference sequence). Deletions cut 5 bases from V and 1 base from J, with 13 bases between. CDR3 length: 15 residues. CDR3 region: CASSPGSYGTDTQYF. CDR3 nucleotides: TGTGCCAGCAGTCCAGGGTCCTATGGCACAGATACGCAGTATTTT.

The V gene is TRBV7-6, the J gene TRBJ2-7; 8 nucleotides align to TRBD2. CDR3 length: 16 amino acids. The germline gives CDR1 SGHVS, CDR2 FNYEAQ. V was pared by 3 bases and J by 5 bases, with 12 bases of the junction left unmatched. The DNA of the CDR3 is TGTGCCAGCAGCTTCGGGGGGCGGCGGGAGGACCACGAGCAGTACTTC. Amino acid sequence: CASSFGGRREDHEQYF.

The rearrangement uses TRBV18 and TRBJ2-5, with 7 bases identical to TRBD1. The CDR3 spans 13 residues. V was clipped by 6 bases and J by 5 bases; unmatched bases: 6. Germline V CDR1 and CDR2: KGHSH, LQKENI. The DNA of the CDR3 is TGTGCCAGCTCCCCCGACAGGGCGGAGACCCAGTACTTC. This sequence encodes CASSPDRAETQYF.

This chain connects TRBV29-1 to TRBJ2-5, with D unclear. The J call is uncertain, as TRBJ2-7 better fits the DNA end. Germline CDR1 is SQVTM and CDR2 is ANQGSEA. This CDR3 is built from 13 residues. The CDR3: CSVEGSLGYEQYF. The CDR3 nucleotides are TGCAGCGTTGAAGGCAGTCTGGGCTACGAGCAGTACTTC.

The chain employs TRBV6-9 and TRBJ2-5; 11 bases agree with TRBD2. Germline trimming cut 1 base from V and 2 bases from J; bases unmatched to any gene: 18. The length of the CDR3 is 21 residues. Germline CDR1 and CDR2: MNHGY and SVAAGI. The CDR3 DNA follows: TGTGCCAGCAGTTATTTTGTGGTTAGCGGGAGGGCCCCACAAGAGCAAGAGACCCAGTACTTC. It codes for CASSYFVVSGRAPQEQETQYF.

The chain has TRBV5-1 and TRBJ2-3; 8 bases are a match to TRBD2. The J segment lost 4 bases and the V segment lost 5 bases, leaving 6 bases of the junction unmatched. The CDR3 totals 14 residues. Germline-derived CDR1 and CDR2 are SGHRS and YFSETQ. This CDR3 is CASRLAGPADTQYF. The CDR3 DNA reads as TGCGCCAGCAGGTTAGCGGGACCGGCAGATACGCAGTATTTT. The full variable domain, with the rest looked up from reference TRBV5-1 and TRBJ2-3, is KAGVTQTPRYLIKTRGQQVTLSCSPISGHRSVSWYQQTPGQGLQFLFEYFSETQRNKGNFPGRFSGRQFSNSRSEMNVSTLELGDSALYLCASRLAGPADTQYFGPGTRLTVL.

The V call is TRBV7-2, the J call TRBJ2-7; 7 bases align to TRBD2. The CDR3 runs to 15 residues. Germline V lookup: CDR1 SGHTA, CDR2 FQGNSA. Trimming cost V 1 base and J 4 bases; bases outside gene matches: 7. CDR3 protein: CASSLDRGEPYEQYF. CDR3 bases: TGTGCCAGCAGCTTAGACCGGGGGGAGCCTTACGAGCAGTACTTC.

This CDR3 is CASTPGGGAGTGELFF. In nucleotides, the CDR3 is TGTGCCAGCACCCCAGGTGGGGGAGCGGGCACCGGGGAGCTGTTTTTT. The chain carries TRBV28 and TRBJ2-2; D might be TRBD2 (6 bases). V was pared by 7 bases and J by 4 bases, with 19 bases between. CDR3 length: 16 residues. Germline V gene data show CDR1 as MDHEN and CDR2 as SYDVKM. Using reference TRBV28 and TRBJ2-2 for the parts outside the CDR3, the full variable domain is DVKVTQSSRYLVKRTGEKVFLECVQDMDHENMFWYRQDPGLGLRLIYFSYDVKMKEKGDIPEGYSVSREKKERFSLILESASTNQTSMYLCASTPGGGAGTGELFFGEGSRLTVL.

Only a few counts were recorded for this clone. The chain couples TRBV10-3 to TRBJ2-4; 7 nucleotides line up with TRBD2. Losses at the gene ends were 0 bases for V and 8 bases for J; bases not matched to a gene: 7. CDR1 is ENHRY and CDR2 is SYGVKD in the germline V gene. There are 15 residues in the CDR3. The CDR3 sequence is CAISESGGGGYIQYF. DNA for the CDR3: TGTGCCATCAGTGAGTCTGGTGGCGGGGGTTACATTCAGTACTTC.

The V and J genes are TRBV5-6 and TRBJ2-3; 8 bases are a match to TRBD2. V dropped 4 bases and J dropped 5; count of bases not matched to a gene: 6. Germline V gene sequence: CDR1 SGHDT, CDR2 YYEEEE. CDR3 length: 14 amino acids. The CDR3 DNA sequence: TGTGCCAGCAGCCCCAAAAGCGGGGGAGATACGCAGTATTTT. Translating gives CASSPKSGGDTQYF. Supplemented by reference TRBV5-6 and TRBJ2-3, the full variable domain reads DAGVTQSPTHLIKTRGQQVTLRCSPKSGHDTVSWYQQALGQGPQFIFQYYEEEERQRGNFPDRFSGHQFPNYSSELNVNALLLGDSALYLCASSPKSGGDTQYFGPGTRLTVL.

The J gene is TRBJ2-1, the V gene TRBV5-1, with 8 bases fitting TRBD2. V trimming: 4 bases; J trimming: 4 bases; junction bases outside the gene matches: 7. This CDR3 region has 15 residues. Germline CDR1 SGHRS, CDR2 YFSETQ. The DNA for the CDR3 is TGCGCCAGCAGCCCGGGACTAGGGACTTACAATGAGCAGTTCTTC. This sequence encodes CASSPGLGTYNEQFF.

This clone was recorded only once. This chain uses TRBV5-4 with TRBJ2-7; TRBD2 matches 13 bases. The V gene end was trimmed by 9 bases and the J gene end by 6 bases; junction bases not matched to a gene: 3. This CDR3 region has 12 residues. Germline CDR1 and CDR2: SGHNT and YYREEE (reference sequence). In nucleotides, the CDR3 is TGTGCCATTGGGACTAGCGGGACCGAGCAGTACTTC. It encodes CAIGTSGTEQYF.